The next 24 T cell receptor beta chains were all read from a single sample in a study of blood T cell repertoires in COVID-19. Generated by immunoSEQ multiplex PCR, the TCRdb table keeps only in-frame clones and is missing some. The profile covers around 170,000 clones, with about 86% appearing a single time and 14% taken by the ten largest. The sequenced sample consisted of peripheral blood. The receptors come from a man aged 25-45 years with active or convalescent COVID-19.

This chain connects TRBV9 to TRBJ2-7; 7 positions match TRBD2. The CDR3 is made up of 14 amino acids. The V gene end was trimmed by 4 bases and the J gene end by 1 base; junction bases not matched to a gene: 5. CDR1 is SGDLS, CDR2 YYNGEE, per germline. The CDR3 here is CASSYGGYSYEQYF. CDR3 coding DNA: TGTGCCAGCAGCTACGGGGGGTATTCCTACGAGCAGTACTTC.

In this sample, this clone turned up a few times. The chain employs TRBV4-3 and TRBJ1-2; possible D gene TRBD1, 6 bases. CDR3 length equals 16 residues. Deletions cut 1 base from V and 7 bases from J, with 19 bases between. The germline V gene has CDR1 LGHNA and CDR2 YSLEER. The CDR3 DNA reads TGCGCCAGCAGCCAAGGTAGAGTGGGGATGACAGGTGGCTACACCTTC. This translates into CASSQGRVGMTGGYTF.

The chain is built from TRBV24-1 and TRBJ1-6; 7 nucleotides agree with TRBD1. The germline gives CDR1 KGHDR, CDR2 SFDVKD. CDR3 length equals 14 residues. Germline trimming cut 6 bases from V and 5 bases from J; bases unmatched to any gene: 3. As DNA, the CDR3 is TGTGCCACCAGTAATACAGGGGATAATTCACCCCTCCACTTT. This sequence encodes CATSNTGDNSPLHF.

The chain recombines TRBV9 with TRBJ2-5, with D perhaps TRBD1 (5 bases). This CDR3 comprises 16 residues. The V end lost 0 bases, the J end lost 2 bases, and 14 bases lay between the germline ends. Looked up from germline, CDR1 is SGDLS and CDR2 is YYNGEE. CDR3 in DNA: TGTGCCAGCAGCGTAGCTCAGCTGGACAAGCAAGAGACCCAGTACTTC. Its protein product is CASSVAQLDKQETQYF.

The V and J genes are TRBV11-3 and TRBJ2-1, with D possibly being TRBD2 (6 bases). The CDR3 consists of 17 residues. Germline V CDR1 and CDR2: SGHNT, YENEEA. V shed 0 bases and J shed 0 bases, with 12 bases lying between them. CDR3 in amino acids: CASSLDGTSSSYNEQFF. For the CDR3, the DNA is TGTGCCAGCAGCTTAGATGGGACTTCAAGCTCCTACAATGAGCAGTTCTTC.

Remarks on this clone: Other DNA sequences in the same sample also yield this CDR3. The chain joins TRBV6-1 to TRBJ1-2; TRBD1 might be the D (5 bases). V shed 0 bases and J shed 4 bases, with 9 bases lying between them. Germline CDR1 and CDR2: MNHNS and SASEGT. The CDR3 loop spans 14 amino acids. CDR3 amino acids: CASSEAGTVYGYTF. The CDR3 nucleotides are TGTGCCAGCAGTGAAGCAGGGACTGTCTATGGCTACACCTTC.

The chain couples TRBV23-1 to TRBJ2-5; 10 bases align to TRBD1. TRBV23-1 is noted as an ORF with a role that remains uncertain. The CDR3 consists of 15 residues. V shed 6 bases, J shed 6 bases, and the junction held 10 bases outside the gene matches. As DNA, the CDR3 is TGCGCCAGCAGCCCCAAAAGGGACAGGGGTCAGACCCAGTACTTC. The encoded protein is CASSPKRDRGQTQYF.

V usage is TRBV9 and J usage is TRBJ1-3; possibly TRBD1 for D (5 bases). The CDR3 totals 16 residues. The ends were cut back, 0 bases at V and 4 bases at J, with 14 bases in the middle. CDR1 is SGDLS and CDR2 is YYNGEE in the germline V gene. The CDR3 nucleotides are TGTGCCAGCAGCGTAGTGGCAGGGAATACGGGAAACACCATATATTTT. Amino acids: CASSVVAGNTGNTIYF.

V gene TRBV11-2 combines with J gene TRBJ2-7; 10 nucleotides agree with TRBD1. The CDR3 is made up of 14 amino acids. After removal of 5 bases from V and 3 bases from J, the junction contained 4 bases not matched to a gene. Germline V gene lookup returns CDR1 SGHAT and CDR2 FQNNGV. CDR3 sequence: CASSLDRGLYEQYV. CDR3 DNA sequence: TGTGCCAGCAGCCTCGACAGGGGGCTCTACGAGCAGTACGTC.

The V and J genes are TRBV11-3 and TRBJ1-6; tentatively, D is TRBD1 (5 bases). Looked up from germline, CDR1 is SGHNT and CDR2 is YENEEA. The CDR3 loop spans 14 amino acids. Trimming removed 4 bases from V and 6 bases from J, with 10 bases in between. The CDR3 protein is CASSSAGVNSPLHF. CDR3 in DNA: TGTGCCAGCAGCTCAGCGGGGGTTAATTCACCCCTCCACTTT.

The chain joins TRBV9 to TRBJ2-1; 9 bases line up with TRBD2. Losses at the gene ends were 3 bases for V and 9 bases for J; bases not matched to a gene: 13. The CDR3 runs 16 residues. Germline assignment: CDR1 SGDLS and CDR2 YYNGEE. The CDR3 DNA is TGTGCCAGCAGCGCCGATGCGAAGCGGGGGGCAGGTGAGCAGTTCTTC. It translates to CASSADAKRGAGEQFF.

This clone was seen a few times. CDR3: CASSLVAGGYGYTF. For the CDR3, the DNA is TGTGCCAGCAGCTTAGTTGCGGGTGGCTATGGCTACACCTTC. The rearrangement uses TRBV7-2 and TRBJ1-2; the D is unclear. Germline lookup yields CDR1 SGHTA and CDR2 FQGNSA. The CDR3 has 14 amino acids. The V end lost 1 base, the J end lost 4 bases, and 10 bases lay between the germline ends. The full variable domain, rest sourced from reference TRBV7-2 and TRBJ1-2, is GAGVSQSPSNKVTEKGKDVELRCDPISGHTALYWYRQSLGQGLEFLIYFQGNSAPDKSGLPSDRFSAERTGGSVSTLTIQRTQQEDSAVYLCASSLVAGGYGYTFGSGTRLTVV.

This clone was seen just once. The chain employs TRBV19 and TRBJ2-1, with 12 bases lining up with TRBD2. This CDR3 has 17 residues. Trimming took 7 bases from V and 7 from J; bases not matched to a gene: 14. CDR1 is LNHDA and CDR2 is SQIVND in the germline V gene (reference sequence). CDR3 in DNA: TGTGCCAGTACTGATCCCGGGCTAGCGGGAGGGCTGAATGAGCAGTTCTTC. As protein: CASTDPGLAGGLNEQFF.

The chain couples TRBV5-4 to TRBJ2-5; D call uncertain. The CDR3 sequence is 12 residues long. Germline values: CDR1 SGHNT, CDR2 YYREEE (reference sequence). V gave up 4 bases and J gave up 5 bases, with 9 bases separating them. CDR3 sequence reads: CASSPGWETQYF. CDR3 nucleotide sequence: TGTGCCAGCAGCCCCGGGTGGGAGACCCAGTACTTC.

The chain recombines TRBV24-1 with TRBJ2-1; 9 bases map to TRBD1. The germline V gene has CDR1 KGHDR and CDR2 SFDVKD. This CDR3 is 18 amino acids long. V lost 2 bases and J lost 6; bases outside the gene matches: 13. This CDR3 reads CATSDSPGQGVAANEQFF. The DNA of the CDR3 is TGTGCCACCAGTGATTCCCCGGGACAGGGAGTAGCGGCCAATGAGCAGTTCTTC.

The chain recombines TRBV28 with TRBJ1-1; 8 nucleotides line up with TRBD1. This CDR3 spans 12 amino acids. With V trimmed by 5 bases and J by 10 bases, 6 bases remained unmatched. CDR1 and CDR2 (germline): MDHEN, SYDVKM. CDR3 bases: TGTGCCAGCAGTATCCCAGGGGGCGGAGCTTTCTTT. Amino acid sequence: CASSIPGGGAFF.

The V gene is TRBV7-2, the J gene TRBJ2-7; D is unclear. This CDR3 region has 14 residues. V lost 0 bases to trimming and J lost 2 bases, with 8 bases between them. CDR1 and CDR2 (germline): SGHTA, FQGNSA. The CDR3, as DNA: TGTGCCAGCAGCTTAGCGCCCAGCGCCTACGAGCAGTACTTC. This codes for CASSLAPSAYEQYF.

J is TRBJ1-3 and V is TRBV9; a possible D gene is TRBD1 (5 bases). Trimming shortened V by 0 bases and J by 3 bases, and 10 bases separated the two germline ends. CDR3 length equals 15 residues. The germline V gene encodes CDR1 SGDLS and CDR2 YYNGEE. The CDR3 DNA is TGTGCCAGCAGCGTAGGTGGCAGGGATGGAAACACCATATATTTT. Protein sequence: CASSVGGRDGNTIYF. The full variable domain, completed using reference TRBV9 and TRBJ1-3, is DSGVTQTPKHLITATGQRVTLRCSPRSGDLSVYWYQQSLDQGLQFLIQYYNGEERAKGNILERFSAQQFPDLHSELNLSSLELGDSALYFCASSVGGRDGNTIYFGEGSWLTVV.

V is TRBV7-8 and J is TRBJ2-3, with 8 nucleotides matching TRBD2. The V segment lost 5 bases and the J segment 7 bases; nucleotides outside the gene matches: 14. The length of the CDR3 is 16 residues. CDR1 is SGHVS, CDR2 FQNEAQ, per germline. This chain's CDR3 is CASSPIAGGPVNTQYF. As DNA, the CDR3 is TGTGCCAGCAGCCCCATCGCGGGGGGCCCCGTCAATACGCAGTATTTT. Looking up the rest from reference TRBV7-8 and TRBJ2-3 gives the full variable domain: GAGVSQSPRYKVAKRGQDVALRCDPISGHVSLFWYQQALGQGPEFLTYFQNEAQLDKSGLPSDRFFAERPEGSVSTLKIQRTQQEDSAVYLCASSPIAGGPVNTQYFGPGTRLTVL.

For the CDR3, the DNA is TGTGCCAGCAGCGTATACCGGGACAGACCCTACGAGCAGTACTTC. Translation: CASSVYRDRPYEQYF. This chain links TRBV9 with TRBJ2-7; 7 nucleotides match TRBD1. V trimming: 1 base; J trimming: 2 bases; junction bases outside the gene matches: 6. This CDR3 is built from 15 residues. Germline V gene sequence: CDR1 SGDLS, CDR2 YYNGEE.

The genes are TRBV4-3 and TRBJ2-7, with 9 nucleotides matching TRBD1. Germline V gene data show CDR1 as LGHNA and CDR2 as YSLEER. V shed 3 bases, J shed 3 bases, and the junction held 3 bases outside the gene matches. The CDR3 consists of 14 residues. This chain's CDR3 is CASSHPGQGYEQYF. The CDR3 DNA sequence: TGCGCCAGCAGCCATCCGGGACAGGGCTACGAGCAGTACTTC.

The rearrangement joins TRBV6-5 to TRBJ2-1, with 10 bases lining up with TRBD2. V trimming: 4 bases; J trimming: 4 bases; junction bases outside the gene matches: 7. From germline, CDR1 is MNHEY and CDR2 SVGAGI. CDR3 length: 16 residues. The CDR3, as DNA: TGTGCCAGCAGTTCCTCGACTAGCGGGCGATACAATGAGCAGTTCTTC. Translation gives CASSSSTSGRYNEQFF.

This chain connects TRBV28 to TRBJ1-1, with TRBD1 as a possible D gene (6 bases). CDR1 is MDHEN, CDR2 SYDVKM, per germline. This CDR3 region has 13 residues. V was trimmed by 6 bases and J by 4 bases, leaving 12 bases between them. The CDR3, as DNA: TGTGCCAGCAGCTTACAGGGAGGCACTGAAGCTTTCTTT. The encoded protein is CASSLQGGTEAFF. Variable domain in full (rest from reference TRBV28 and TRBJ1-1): DVKVTQSSRYLVKRTGEKVFLECVQDMDHENMFWYRQDPGLGLRLIYFSYDVKMKEKGDIPEGYSVSREKKERFSLILESASTNQTSMYLCASSLQGGTEAFFGQGTRLTVV.

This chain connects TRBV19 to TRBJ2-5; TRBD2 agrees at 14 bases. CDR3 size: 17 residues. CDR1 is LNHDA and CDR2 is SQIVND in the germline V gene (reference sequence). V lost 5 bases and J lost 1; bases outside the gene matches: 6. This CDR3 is CASSSGTSGSSQETQYF. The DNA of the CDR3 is TGTGCCAGTAGTTCCGGGACTAGCGGGAGTAGCCAAGAGACCCAGTACTTC.